This is a list of T cell receptor beta chains from one sample in a study of blood T cell repertoires in COVID-19. Generated by immunoSEQ multiplex PCR, the TCRdb table keeps only in-frame clones and is missing some. The top ten hold less than 3% of the sample, which has under 300,000 clones, 80% to 90% seen once. Sequencing input: peripheral blood. All receptors derive from a woman in her twenties or thirties with active or convalescent COVID-19. Each CDR3 is given with its conserved first and last residue.

CDR3 length: 18
V gene: TRBV7-8
CDR3 protein: CASSFMTSTRASTDTQYF

CDR3 length: 11
V gene: TRBV30
CDR3 protein: CAWGIAYEQYF

CDR3 length: 14
V gene: TRBV5-8
CDR3 protein: CASSLGGTLGEQFF

CDR3 length: 14
V gene: TRBV5-1
CDR3 protein: CASSSGQFVDTQYF

CDR3 length: 13
V gene: TRBV28
CDR3 protein: CASSLGQHYGYTF

CDR3 length: 14
V gene: TRBV29-1
CDR3 protein: CSGVQGAAADTQYF

CDR3 length: 18
V gene: TRBV5-4
CDR3 protein: CASSLPPTGSLPPDTQYF

CDR3 length: 16
V gene: TRBV6-2/TRBV6-3
CDR3 protein: CASSYPGLAGAYEQYF

CDR3 length: 18
V gene: TRBV19
CDR3 protein: CASSIGLGQAGWNQPQHF

CDR3 length: 19
V gene: TRBV12-5
CDR3 protein: CASGLGGMGAGTMNTEAFF

CDR3 length: 16
V gene: TRBV19
CDR3 protein: CASDGTGGEYTGELFF

CDR3 length: 16
V gene: TRBV28
CDR3 protein: CASRTPTGTVNSPLHF

CDR3 length: 15
V gene: TRBV5-1
CDR3 protein: CASSLETGTSYGYTF

CDR3 length: 16
V gene: TRBV28
CDR3 protein: CASSEDRETTNEKLFF

CDR3 length: 15
V gene: TRBV4-3
CDR3 protein: CASMGRRGGMDEQFF

CDR3 length: 15
V gene: TRBV28
CDR3 protein: CASSPLQATNEKLFF

CDR3 length: 13
V gene: TRBV28
CDR3 protein: CASRTLRVASAFF

CDR3 length: 16
V gene: TRBV27
CDR3 protein: CASSLRGGGPSYEQYF

CDR3 length: 16
V gene: TRBV9
CDR3 protein: CASSVGWSGGMYEQYF

CDR3 length: 15
V gene: TRBV24-1
CDR3 protein: CATSDHSGSDTEAFF

CDR3 length: 11
V gene: TRBV30
CDR3 protein: CAWRDSVGAFF

CDR3 length: 15
V gene: TRBV5-4
CDR3 protein: CASSRDGQVEETQYF

CDR3 length: 14
V gene: TRBV30
CDR3 protein: CAWSVPQQGSPLHF

CDR3 length: 13
V gene: TRBV3-1/TRBV3-2
CDR3 protein: CASQPEGAGGYTF

CDR3 length: 16
V gene: TRBV6-6
CDR3 protein: CASSYWRGRDTDTQYF

CDR3 length: 14
V gene: TRBV19
CDR3 protein: CASSQTGFNQPQHF

CDR3 length: 13
V gene: TRBV28
CDR3 protein: CASRLQGQYEQYF

CDR3 length: 15
V gene: TRBV5-8
CDR3 protein: CASSLGQGVYNEQFF

CDR3 length: 12
V gene: TRBV5-1
CDR3 protein: CASSFGGEGYTF

CDR3 length: 13
V gene: TRBV12-3/TRBV12-4
CDR3 protein: CASNLIPREGYTF

CDR3 length: 14
V gene: TRBV2
CDR3 protein: CASSEVLLLETQYF

CDR3 length: 15
V gene: TRBV4-3
CDR3 protein: CASSPFGAITDTQYF

CDR3 length: 14
V gene: TRBV7-2
CDR3 protein: CASSQILGTYEQYF

CDR3 length: 16
V gene: TRBV19
CDR3 protein: CASSIDGQGISYGYTF

CDR3 length: 17
V gene: TRBV5-5
CDR3 protein: CASSFSHLDRDSDTQYF

CDR3 length: 14
V gene: TRBV7-9
CDR3 protein: CASSLGRGKEKLFF

CDR3 length: 16
V gene: TRBV18
CDR3 protein: CASSPKREPSTDTQYF

CDR3 length: 12
V gene: TRBV24-1
CDR3 protein: CATSEGGVGYTF

CDR3 length: 11
V gene: TRBV7-2
CDR3 protein: CASSTTEPLTF

CDR3 length: 13
V gene: TRBV15
CDR3 protein: CATSTGFPYEQYF